This T cell receptor (beta chain) came from a study of blood T cell repertoires in COVID-19. Study-level information: Sites across the United States, Italy and Spain contributed samples from acute and convalescent COVID-19.

In the original workflow: By means of reference gene primer amplification, nucleated cell counts were estimated. Profiled with immunoSEQ multiplex PCR; TCRdb holds only in-frame clones, not every one. For V, J and clone size, that table is used; D and trimming come from the DNA. This table has about 280,000 clones, 85% to 95% appearing once. Across about two dozen US areas, participants ranged in age from 18 to 89 years. Contact with a PCR-confirmed or clinician-diagnosed COVID-19 case occurred within 2 weeks of entry. The sequenced material came from PBMCs or T cells enriched from blood (not recorded which). The TCR sequence derives from a man in his forties who had been exposed to COVID-19.

As DNA, the CDR3 is TGTGCCAGCAGCATGCCCACAAGGGGTTCCTACAATGAGCAGTTCTTC. Its protein is CASSMPTRGSYNEQFF. This chain joins TRBV5-4 and TRBJ2-1; the D gene is possibly TRBD1 (5 bases). The CDR3 extends over 16 amino acids. V gave up 4 bases and J gave up 1 base, with 15 bases separating them. The germline V gene encodes CDR1 SGHNT and CDR2 YYREEE (reference sequence).